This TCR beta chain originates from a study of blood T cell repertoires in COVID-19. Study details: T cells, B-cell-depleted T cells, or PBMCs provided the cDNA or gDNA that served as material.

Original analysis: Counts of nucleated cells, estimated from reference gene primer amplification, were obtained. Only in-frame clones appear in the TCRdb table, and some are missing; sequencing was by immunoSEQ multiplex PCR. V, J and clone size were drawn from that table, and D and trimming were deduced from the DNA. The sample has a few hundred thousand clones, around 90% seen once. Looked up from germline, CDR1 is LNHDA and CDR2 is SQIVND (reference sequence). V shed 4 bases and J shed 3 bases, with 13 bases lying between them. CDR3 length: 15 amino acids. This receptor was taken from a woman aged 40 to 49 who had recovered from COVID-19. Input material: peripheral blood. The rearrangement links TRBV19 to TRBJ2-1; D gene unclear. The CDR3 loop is CASSTNWWSYNEQFF. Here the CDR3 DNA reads TGTGCCAGTAGTACAAACTGGTGGAGCTACAATGAGCAGTTCTTC.